This is a list of T cell receptor beta chains from one sample in a study of beta chain features in type 1 diabetes. TCRdb's copy holds only in-frame clones and misses some; the assay was immunoSEQ multiplex PCR. The profile covers some 160,000 clones, with approximately 8.4% appearing a single time and 2% to 3% taken by the ten largest. What was sequenced was central memory CD4+ T cells from blood. The source of these receptors is a woman aged 18-29 years in good health. Both conserved end residues are part of each CDR3. The D gene is left open where the match is weak. Expanded clones get a size class; other rows say once, few or many, or leave the size out.

d_call j_call cdr3_length clone_size v_call cdr3_nt cdr3_aa
TRBD1 TRBJ1-1 14 NA TRBV19 TGTGCCACCAAGGGGGTTCAGGGGGCGGGTGAAGCTTTCTTT CATKGVQGAGEAFF
NA TRBJ2-1 15 NA TRBV5-1 TGCGCCAGCAGCTCCACGGGGGTATCAGGGAATGAGCAGTTCTTC CASSSTGVSGNEQFF
NA TRBJ2-1 15 NA TRBV6-1 TGTGCCAGCATCGGAAAAATCAGCGGGTCCAATGAGCAGTTCTTC CASIGKISGSNEQFF
TRBD2 TRBJ2-3 13 NA TRBV7-7 TGTGCTAGCAGTGCGGGGGGGACTCGAAAGCAGTATTTT CASSAGGTRKQYF
TRBD2 TRBJ2-3 15 NA TRBV5-1 TGCGCCAGCAGCACTAGCGGGGGGTCCACAGATACGCAGTATTTT CASSTSGGSTDTQYF
NA TRBJ2-1 14 few TRBV5-1 TGCGCCAGCACCCCAGGGTTCTCCTACAATGAGCAGTTCTTC CASTPGFSYNEQFF
TRBD2 TRBJ2-7 18 NA TRBV7-2 TGTGCCAGCAGCCTCAGGACTAGCGGGGGGGCCGCTCTCTACGAGCAGTACTTC CASSLRTSGGAALYEQYF
NA TRBJ2-5 14 NA TRBV9 TGTGCCAGCAGCGTAGTCCCAGGGCTAGAGACCCAGTACTTC CASSVVPGLETQYF
TRBD2 TRBJ2-2 15 few TRBV9 TGTGCCAGCAGCGTCCGCGGGAGGTTGGACGGGGAGCTGTTTTTT CASSVRGRLDGELFF
NA TRBJ2-1 17 NA TRBV5-4 TGTGCCAGCAGCTACGTCTTGGACAGCCAATCCTACAATGAGCAGTTCTTC CASSYVLDSQSYNEQFF
TRBD1 TRBJ1-1 12 few TRBV11-2 TGTGCCAGCAGCCTATCTCGGACAGGGGCTTTCTTT CASSLSRTGAFF
NA TRBJ2-7 14 NA TRBV27 TGTGCCAGCAGTCCCGGGGGAACCCTCTACGAGCAGTACTTC CASSPGGTLYEQYF
NA TRBJ2-5 13 few TRBV7-2 TGTGCCAGCAGCTTAGAACGGTTGGAGACCCAGTACTTC CASSLERLETQYF
NA TRBJ2-5 16 few TRBV2 TGTGCCAGCAGTGAGGGTCTAGCAGCAGGGGTAGAGACCCAGTACTTC CASSEGLAAGVETQYF
TRBD2 TRBJ2-7 14 NA TRBV5-4 TGTGCCAGCAGCTTCGTAAGCGGGGACTACGAGCAGTACTTC CASSFVSGDYEQYF
NA TRBJ2-3 14 few TRBV10-3 TGTGCCATCAGTGTCCAGGCCAGCACAGATACGCAGTATTTT CAISVQASTDTQYF
NA TRBJ1-1 10 few TRBV29-1 TGCAGCGTTTCCGGCACTGAAGCTTTCTTT CSVSGTEAFF
NA TRBJ1-2 14 NA TRBV29-1 TGCAGCGTTGCTAGTACGGGAATCTCTTATGGCTACACCTTC CSVASTGISYGYTF
NA TRBJ2-7 14 NA TRBV7-9 TGTGCCAGCAGCCCCGGGTCCTCAGGGTACGAGCAGTACTTC CASSPGSSGYEQYF
NA TRBJ2-1 13 few TRBV5-1 TGCGCCAGCAGCCCTAACAGGGATCATGAGCAGTTCTTC CASSPNRDHEQFF
TRBD1 TRBJ2-3 15 few TRBV4-3 TGCGCCAGCAGTCGGACAGGGGCTAGCACAGATACGCAGTATTTT CASSRTGASTDTQYF
NA TRBJ2-5 13 few TRBV15 TGTGCCACCAGCAGACCTGTTCAAGAGACCCAGTACTTC CATSRPVQETQYF
NA TRBJ1-2 15 few TRBV28 TGTGCCAGCAGTTCCAGTGGGGGCGACAGCTATGGCTACACCTTC CASSSSGGDSYGYTF
NA TRBJ2-6 15 few TRBV2 TGTGCCAGCAGTGTTGAGGGATCTGGGGCCAACGTCCTGACTTTC CASSVEGSGANVLTF
NA TRBJ1-2 14 NA TRBV2 TGTGCCAGCAGAACGACTGTAGCTAACTATGGCTACACCTTC CASRTTVANYGYTF
NA TRBJ1-1 14 few TRBV6-5 TGTGCCAGCAGTAGAGCAGGGGAGGGCACTGAAGCTTTCTTT CASSRAGEGTEAFF
TRBD1 TRBJ2-7 14 few TRBV7-2 TGTGCCAGCAGCCCGAGACAGGGGCGCTACGAGCAGTACTTC CASSPRQGRYEQYF
NA TRBJ2-1 14 NA TRBV30 TGTGCCTGGAGTGTAGGGGGGGGATCGAATGAGCAGTTCTTC CAWSVGGGSNEQFF
NA TRBJ2-2 14 few TRBV4-2 TGTGCCAGCAGCCAAGAAAGAGGAGGAAGAGAGCTGTTTTTT CASSQERGGRELFF
NA TRBJ1-1 13 few TRBV6-5 TGTGCCAGCAGTTACACTGGGGCTACTGAAGCTTTCTTT CASSYTGATEAFF
NA TRBJ2-3 16 NA TRBV11-2 TGTGCCAGCAGCTTAGATGGGAGGTCTAGCACAGATACGCAGTATTTT CASSLDGRSSTDTQYF
NA TRBJ1-1 13 few TRBV11-3 TGTGCCAGCAGCCCCGACAGGCCCACTGAAGCTTTCTTT CASSPDRPTEAFF
TRBD1 TRBJ1-2 15 NA TRBV6-5 TGTGCCAGCAGTCCATACGACAGGGATTCGGCCGGCTACACCTTC CASSPYDRDSAGYTF
NA TRBJ1-5 14 NA TRBV7-3 TGTGCCAGCAGCTCCCGCGGGGGTAATCAGCCCCAGCATTTT CASSSRGGNQPQHF
NA TRBJ2-1 15 NA TRBV7-2 TGTGCCAGCAGCTTAGCGCAGGGAACCTACAATGAGCAGTTCTTC CASSLAQGTYNEQFF
NA TRBJ2-5 13 few TRBV15 TGTGCCACCAGCAGCAGTGGTAAAGAGACCCAGTACTTC CATSSSGKETQYF
NA TRBJ1-2 14 NA TRBV7-9 TGTGCCAGCAGCTTGGAAGGAGTCGGGTATGGCTACACCTTC CASSLEGVGYGYTF
NA TRBJ1-1 16 few TRBV7-2 TGTGCCAGCAGCTTAGTGGCAGACAGAACACTCACTGAAGCTTTCTTT CASSLVADRTLTEAFF
TRBD2 TRBJ2-3 14 NA TRBV27 TGTGCCAGCAGTTTTAGCGGGCGGGGAGATACGCAGTATTTT CASSFSGRGDTQYF
TRBD1 TRBJ1-1 16 NA TRBV5-8 TGTGCCAGCAGCTCTGGGACAGGGTTGGATGTCACTGAAGCTTTCTTT CASSSGTGLDVTEAFF
TRBD2 TRBJ2-3 15 NA TRBV18 TGTGCCAGCTCACCCGCAGCGGGAAACACAGATACGCAGTATTTT CASSPAAGNTDTQYF
NA TRBJ1-2 15 NA TRBV5-1 TGCGCCAGCAGCTTGATGGCGGGGACTAACTATGGCTACACCTTC CASSLMAGTNYGYTF
NA TRBJ2-2 15 few TRBV7-2 TGTGCCAGCAGCCCAAGCGCCCGGGGCACCGGGGAGCTGTTTTTT CASSPSARGTGELFF
TRBD1 TRBJ1-1 13 few TRBV9 TGTGCCAGCAGCGGACAGGGCAACACTGAAGCTTTCTTT CASSGQGNTEAFF
NA TRBJ2-3 15 few TRBV6-5 TGTGCCAGCAGCCCCCACAGAAGTGGCGCAGATACGCAGTATTTT CASSPHRSGADTQYF
TRBD1 TRBJ2-2 16 NA TRBV10-3 TGTGCCATCAGTGACCCCGGGACAGTGAACACCGGGGAGCTGTTTTTT CAISDPGTVNTGELFF
TRBD1 TRBJ1-1 16 NA TRBV29-1 TGCAGCGTTGAAAGGGGCAGGGGGCGCGGGAACACTGAAGCTTTCTTT CSVERGRGRGNTEAFF
NA TRBJ2-2 12 few TRBV7-9 TGTGCCAGCAGCGCACAATCCGGGGAGCTGTTTTTT CASSAQSGELFF